This T cell receptor beta chain came from a study of somatic mutations in cytotoxic T cells in rheumatoid arthritis. Study observations and caveats: Each of about an eighth of the roughly 65 patients had a largest CD8+ clone that made up more than 20% of CD8+ cells. For rheumatoid arthritis patients, the slight TRBV07 underrepresentation lacked multiple-comparison adjustment. Increasing age coincided with elevated CD8+ clonality among rheumatoid arthritis patients, though not among healthy controls.

After CD4+ and CD8+ cells were isolated by positive magnetic bead selection, their purity was checked by flow cytometry. Trimming at V came to 5 bases and at J to 4 bases, leaving 16 bases not matched to a gene. The CDR3 covers 17 residues. Germline V lookup: CDR1 SEHNR, CDR2 FQNEAQ (reference sequence). The data were produced by immunoSEQ multiplex PCR, yet TCRdb's version contains in-frame clones alone and is incomplete. This table holds approximately 8,600 clones, roughly 80% found once. Comments on this clone: What it recognizes is unknown.

The sequence derives from a woman aged 45-59 years in good health. The chain recombines TRBV7-9 with TRBJ2-5; 7 bases match TRBD2. The material sequenced was CD8+ T cells sorted from blood. CDR3 amino acids: CASSPGGSGVTGETQYF. CDR3 DNA: TGTGCCAGCAGCCCCGGGGGGAGCGGGGTTACTGGAGAGACCCAGTACTTC.